A single sample gave rise to the 23 T cell receptor beta chains below, sequenced in a study of cytomegalovirus exposure and HLA in healthy donors. PCR amplification relied on 60 Vbeta primers (plus 13 Jbeta primers). Measured with immunoSEQ multiplex PCR; TCRdb has only the in-frame clones, and not every one. This table holds under 150,000 clones, approximately 90% found once. Material for sequencing was PBMCs. The receptors originated from a woman younger than 45 in good health and CMV-seronegative.

The J gene is TRBJ1-5, the V gene TRBV6-6; 7 bases are a match to TRBD1. Germline CDR1 and CDR2: MNHNY and SVGAGI (reference sequence). The CDR3 consists of 13 residues. The J segment lost 6 bases and the V segment lost 5 bases, leaving 4 bases of the junction unmatched. The CDR3 region is CASSRQGGQPQHF. Written as DNA, the CDR3 is TGTGCCAGCAGTCGACAGGGAGGTCAGCCCCAGCATTTT.

This rearrangement joins TRBV5-8 to TRBJ2-5; possibly TRBD2 for D (5 bases). Trimming took 0 bases from V and 4 from J, leaving 13 bases between them. The CDR3 runs to 15 residues. Germline CDR1 and CDR2: SGHTS and YDEGEE. The CDR3 region is CASSLVSKRGETQYF. CDR3 bases: TGTGCCAGCAGCTTGGTCTCGAAACGGGGAGAGACCCAGTACTTC.

The chain uses TRBV7-9 and TRBJ2-7, with D possibly TRBD1 on 6 matching bases. Deletions cut 4 bases from V and 10 bases from J, with 11 bases between. The CDR3 sequence is 11 residues long. CDR1 is SEHNR, CDR2 FQNEAQ, per germline (reference sequence). CDR3 sequence: CASSSDSLQYF. The CDR3 coding sequence is TGTGCCAGCAGCTCGGACAGTTTACAGTACTTC.

This clone was seen just once. The rearrangement links TRBV7-2 to TRBJ2-1; D is uncertain. The CDR3 is 12 amino acids. Germline lookup yields CDR1 SGHTA and CDR2 FQGNSA. V gave up 4 bases and J gave up 6 bases, with 7 bases separating them. The CDR3 bases are TGTGCCAGCAGCTCCCAGGTCAATGAGCAGTTCTTC. Protein: CASSSQVNEQFF.

The chain carries TRBV27 and TRBJ1-2, with a tentative D call TRBD1 (5 bases). The CDR3 loop spans 15 amino acids. V lost 6 bases to trimming and J lost 2 bases, with 16 bases between them. CDR1 MNHEY and CDR2 SMNVEV come from the germline V gene (reference sequence). The CDR3 region has the DNA TGTGCCAGCAGCCCAAGGGCAGGGATCAACTATGGCTACACCTTC. Its protein is CASSPRAGINYGYTF.

This rearrangement joins TRBV6-1 to TRBJ2-5, with 10 bases that match TRBD2. Trimming took 3 bases from V and 0 from J; bases not matched to a gene: 4. This CDR3 is built from 16 residues. Germline-derived CDR1 and CDR2 are MNHNS and SASEGT. In DNA form, the CDR3 reads TGTGCCAGCAGTGACCCTAGCGGGAGTCACCAAGAGACCCAGTACTTC. This encodes CASSDPSGSHQETQYF.

This rearrangement joins TRBV9 to TRBJ2-1, with D possibly matching TRBD2 (6 bases). Per the germline V gene, CDR1 is SGDLS and CDR2 is YYNGEE. The CDR3 spans 16 residues. The V end was cut by 3 bases, the J end by 6 bases, with 19 bases between. The CDR3 loop reads CASSEDPQLAFNEQFF. The CDR3 DNA sequence: TGTGCCAGCAGCGAGGACCCCCAACTAGCTTTCAATGAGCAGTTCTTC. The full variable domain, with the rest looked up from reference TRBV9 and TRBJ2-1, is DSGVTQTPKHLITATGQRVTLRCSPRSGDLSVYWYQQSLDQGLQFLIQYYNGEERAKGNILERFSAQQFPDLHSELNLSSLELGDSALYFCASSEDPQLAFNEQFFGPGTRLTVL.

The V and J genes are TRBV27 and TRBJ1-1, with D possibly matching TRBD1 (5 bases). Trimming left V 5 bases short and J 1 base short, with 14 bases between. Germline V gene sequence: CDR1 MNHEY, CDR2 SMNVEV (reference sequence). The CDR3 is 15 amino acids. CDR3 sequence reads: CASSLLQGSNTEAFF. CDR3 DNA: TGTGCCAGCAGTCTCCTCCAGGGTTCGAACACTGAAGCTTTCTTT.

This chain links TRBV19 with TRBJ1-6, with 10 positions matching TRBD1. Germline V CDR1 and CDR2: LNHDA, SQIVND (reference sequence). The CDR3 extends over 16 amino acids. With V trimmed by 4 bases and J by 3 bases, 3 bases remained unmatched. The CDR3 DNA is TGTGCCAGTAGTACCGGGACAGGGGTCTATAATTCACCCCTCCACTTT. Translating it yields CASSTGTGVYNSPLHF.

This chain connects TRBV28 to TRBJ2-5, with D perhaps TRBD1 (6 bases). V lost 3 bases to trimming and J lost 4 bases, with 15 bases between them. The germline V gene encodes CDR1 MDHEN and CDR2 SYDVKM. The CDR3 extends over 15 amino acids. CDR3 in DNA: TGTGCCAGCAGTTTTATTAACAGGGCAGGAGAGACCCAGTACTTC. Translating gives CASSFINRAGETQYF.

V and J are TRBV7-2 and TRBJ2-3; TRBD2 agrees at 8 bases. The CDR3 has 17 amino acids. In germline, CDR1 is SGHTA, CDR2 FQGNSA. Trimming at V came to 5 bases and at J to 5 bases, leaving 15 bases not matched to a gene. In DNA form, the CDR3 reads TGTGCCAGCAGCCTCACCCTTCCCGGGGGGGCAGGAGATACGCAGTATTTT. Protein: CASSLTLPGGAGDTQYF.

The chain has TRBV7-2 and TRBJ2-1; TRBD2 is a possible D gene (5 bases). The CDR3 sequence is 17 residues long. The germline V gene encodes CDR1 SGHTA and CDR2 FQGNSA. The V end lost 2 bases, the J end lost 5 bases, and 19 bases lay between the germline ends. The CDR3 protein is CASSLWTGIDTNNEQFF. CDR3 in DNA: TGTGCCAGCAGCTTATGGACTGGAATAGATACCAACAATGAGCAGTTCTTC.

This chain links TRBV5-8 with TRBJ1-6; D not certain. CDR1 and CDR2 (germline): SGHTS, YDEGEE. The CDR3 is made up of 17 amino acids. V lost 4 bases and J 9 bases, leaving 23 bases between the germline ends. In nucleotides, the CDR3 is TGTGCCAGCAGCCCCCGGGATCGAATTGGTGGGAGTTCACCCCTCCACTTT. Protein sequence: CASSPRDRIGGSSPLHF.

This sequence joins TRBV6-6 and TRBJ2-1, with D perhaps TRBD2 (5 bases). Looked up from germline, CDR1 is MNHNY and CDR2 is SVGAGI (reference sequence). The germline V and J ends were trimmed by 5 bases and 0 bases, with 14 bases remaining between them. The CDR3 consists of 16 residues. The CDR3, as DNA: TGTGCCAGCAGTGGGCGGCTAGCAAGCTCCTACAATGAGCAGTTCTTC. This translates into CASSGRLASSYNEQFF.

The rearrangement uses TRBV6-1 and TRBJ1-4; TRBD1 agrees at 9 bases. Trimming cost V 0 bases and J 8 bases; bases outside gene matches: 4. Germline values: CDR1 MNHNS, CDR2 SASEGT. CDR3 length: 15 amino acids. The CDR3 nucleotides read TGTGCCAGCAGTGAAGCGACAGGGGGAGCGGAAAAACTGTTTTTT. This translates into CASSEATGGAEKLFF.

CDR3: CASSLAQINTEAFF. CDR3 nucleotides: TGTGCCAGCAGTTTAGCACAGATTAACACTGAAGCTTTCTTT. The chain joins TRBV28 to TRBJ1-1; no clear D gene. CDR1 is MDHEN, CDR2 SYDVKM, per germline. The CDR3 loop spans 14 amino acids. V was clipped by 2 bases and J by 2 bases, with 9 bases between them.

The chain is built from TRBV7-9 and TRBJ2-3; a possible D gene is TRBD1 (6 bases). Germline lookup yields CDR1 SEHNR and CDR2 FQNEAQ (reference sequence). This CDR3 comprises 15 residues. Trimming cost V 5 bases and J 6 bases, with 18 bases left between them. The CDR3 reads CASSTLPKGEDTQYF. The CDR3 nucleotides read TGTGCCAGCAGCACCCTTCCTAAGGGGGAGGATACGCAGTATTTT.

V and J are TRBV7-3 and TRBJ2-6; D is ambiguous. The CDR3 is made up of 16 amino acids. Trimming removed 3 bases from V and 0 bases from J, with 9 bases in between. Germline V gene sequence: CDR1 SGHTA, CDR2 FQGTGA. CDR3 sequence (DNA): TGTGCCAGCAGCTTTGGAGTGATCTCTGGGGCCAACGTCCTGACTTTC. Translation gives CASSFGVISGANVLTF.

The chain uses TRBV5-1 and TRBJ1-1, with 8 bases aligning to TRBD1. Germline CDR1 SGHRS, CDR2 YFSETQ. The length of the CDR3 is 14 residues. The junction had 4 bases not matched to a gene; V was cut back by 3 bases and J by 3 bases. As DNA, the CDR3 is TGCGCCAGCAGCTACACAGGGGGTGACACTGAAGCTTTCTTT. This codes for CASSYTGGDTEAFF.

The chain employs TRBV10-3 and TRBJ1-1, with D perhaps matching TRBD1 (6 bases). The CDR3 extends over 15 amino acids. The germline V gene encodes CDR1 ENHRY and CDR2 SYGVKD. V lost 2 bases, J lost 2 bases, and 12 bases lay in between. The CDR3 sequence: CAISERDTRNTEAFF. DNA of the CDR3: TGTGCCATCAGTGAGCGGGACACCAGAAACACTGAAGCTTTCTTT.

This chain joins TRBV5-1 and TRBJ2-1; D remains ambiguous. This CDR3 has 14 amino acids. The V gene lost 0 bases and the J gene lost 4 bases, with 8 bases spanning the gap. Germline values: CDR1 SGHRS, CDR2 YFSETQ. CDR3 in DNA: TGCGCCAGCAGCTTGGCCGTAGTGTACAATGAGCAGTTCTTC. Protein sequence: CASSLAVVYNEQFF.

This chain connects TRBV5-4 to TRBJ1-1; D might be TRBD1 (6 bases). Germline V gene lookup returns CDR1 SGHNT and CDR2 YYREEE (reference sequence). The CDR3 length is 16 residues. With 4 bases removed from V and 0 bases from J, the gap between germline ends came to 16 bases. The CDR3 region has the DNA TGTGCCAGCAGCGCCTACAGGGCAGGGGTGAACACTGAAGCTTTCTTT. Amino acid sequence: CASSAYRAGVNTEAFF.

With respect to this clone: This sample includes further DNA sequences coding for the same CDR3. The gene calls are TRBV5-5 and TRBJ1-4, with TRBD1 as a possible D gene (6 bases). Trimming removed 3 bases at V and 5 bases at J, with 17 bases between. This CDR3 has 16 amino acids. CDR1 is SGHKS, CDR2 YYEKEE, per germline (reference sequence). DNA of the CDR3: TGTGCCAGCAGCTCAGACAGGCGGCTGGGGAATGAAAAACTGTTTTTT. Translation: CASSSDRRLGNEKLFF.